What follows describes a single T cell receptor beta chain. Its antigen is not known. V lost 7 bases to trimming and J lost 8 bases, with 17 bases between them. The CDR3 loop spans 13 amino acids. Looked up from germline, CDR1 is MDHEN and CDR2 is SYDVKM. These data come from a study of cytomegalovirus exposure and HLA in healthy donors. The PCR ran on 60 Vbeta and 13 Jbeta primers. Per the original data handling: Among the unique TCR beta chains that a later analysis counted, about 84 million in all, approximately 12 million were shared. Profiled with immunoSEQ multiplex PCR; TCRdb holds only in-frame clones, not every one. V, J and clone size are those of that table, while D and trimming were read from the DNA. The sample contains 95,000 to 100,000 clones, about 80% of which appear only once. Findings and caveats of the study: A later analysis linked a missense variant in DCLRE1C to the trimming of TCR beta V and J genes. Some V segments could not be told apart, so they were left out, TRBV6-2 and TRBV6-3 among them. Analysis performed later showed TCR beta chains linked to HLA being more clonally expanded than equally common others.

The TCR was taken from a middle-aged man in good health and CMV-seronegative. The sample was PBMCs. The chain recombines TRBV28 with TRBJ1-2, with unresolved D. Written as DNA, the CDR3 is TGTGCCAGCACCCCGGGATACGCCCTAGGCTACACCTTC. This encodes CASTPGYALGYTF.